The next 32 T cell receptor beta chains were all read from a single sample in a study of shared clonotypes between healthy human individuals. Measured with immunoSEQ multiplex PCR; TCRdb has only the in-frame clones, and not every one. The data hold 1,400,000 or so clones, with approximately 98.5% observed a single time. The sequenced material came from naive CD4+ T cells sorted from blood. Subset given: CD45RA+ positively selected. The receptors originated from a man aged 25 to 45 in good health.

The rearrangement joins TRBV7-9 to TRBJ2-6, with 11 bases aligning to TRBD1. The CDR3 has 17 amino acids. The germline V gene has CDR1 SEHNR and CDR2 FQNEAQ (reference sequence). J gave up 1 base and V 7 bases, and 6 bases lay outside the gene matches. The CDR3 DNA follows: TGTGCCAGCAACCGGGACAGGGGGTTGTCTGGGGCCAACGTCCTGACTTTC. This encodes CASNRDRGLSGANVLTF.

The chain is built from TRBV30 and TRBJ1-2, with 8 bases fitting TRBD1. The CDR3 totals 13 residues. The germline V gene has CDR1 GTSNPN and CDR2 SVGIG (reference sequence). V shed 2 bases and J 7 bases; nucleotides not matched to a gene: 6. CDR3: CAWSPDRVLGYTF. The CDR3, as DNA: TGTGCCTGGAGTCCGGACAGGGTCCTTGGCTACACCTTC.

V is TRBV18 and J is TRBJ2-1; 11 bases agree with TRBD2. The length of the CDR3 is 17 residues. Germline values: CDR1 KGHSH, CDR2 LQKENI. V gave up 3 bases and J gave up 5 bases; unmatched junction bases: 9. The CDR3 here is CASSPLAGGPYNNEQFF. In nucleotides, the CDR3 is TGTGCCAGCTCACCTTTAGCGGGAGGGCCGTACAACAATGAGCAGTTCTTC.

This chain uses TRBV18 with TRBJ1-4; D is unclear. V was cut by 2 bases and J by 7 bases, with 14 bases left in between. The CDR3 runs 15 residues. Per the germline V gene, CDR1 is KGHSH and CDR2 is LQKENI. The CDR3 sequence: CASSPLHGAAEKLFF. The CDR3 coding sequence is TGTGCCAGCTCACCATTACACGGAGCAGCTGAAAAACTGTTTTTT.

The V gene is TRBV7-3, the J gene TRBJ2-5; D gene uncertain. V shed 2 bases and J shed 1 base, with 8 bases lying between them. CDR1 is SGHTA and CDR2 is FQGTGA in the germline V gene. The CDR3 is 14 amino acids. This chain's CDR3 is CASSLFARQETQYF. CDR3 coding DNA: TGTGCCAGCAGCTTATTTGCGCGCCAAGAGACCCAGTACTTC.

The chain combines TRBV2 with TRBJ2-3, with 8 bases identical to TRBD2. This CDR3 contains 15 residues. The V gene end was trimmed by 3 bases and the J gene end by 4 bases; junction bases not matched to a gene: 6. The germline gives CDR1 SNHLY, CDR2 FYNNEI. CDR3 sequence reads: CASSDMGLGADTQYF. CDR3 DNA: TGTGCCAGCAGTGATATGGGACTAGGGGCAGATACGCAGTATTTT.

The V gene is TRBV10-2, the J gene TRBJ1-3; 9 nucleotides match TRBD1. The germline gives CDR1 WSHSY, CDR2 SAAADI. The trim removed 3 bases at V and 1 base at J, leaving 4 bases unmatched. The CDR3 covers 16 residues. CDR3 nucleotides: TGCGCCAGCAGTGAAACCGGGACAGGGTCTGGAAACACCATATATTTT. Translation: CASSETGTGSGNTIYF.

V and J are TRBV5-1 and TRBJ2-1; possibly TRBD1 or TRBD2 for D (6 bases each). Trimming removed 0 bases at V and 7 bases at J, with 17 bases between. This CDR3 is built from 16 residues. From germline, CDR1 is SGHRS and CDR2 YFSETQ. In DNA, the CDR3 is TGCGCCAGCAGCTTGGAGGGGGGTTGGTTTTTGAATGAGCAGTTCTTC. Its protein is CASSLEGGWFLNEQFF.

The chain joins TRBV11-2 to TRBJ1-1; no clear D gene. The length of the CDR3 is 14 residues. Trimming shortened V by 1 base and J by 6 bases, and 12 bases separated the two germline ends. CDR1 and CDR2 (germline): SGHAT, FQNNGV. The CDR3 region has the DNA TGTGCCAGCAGCTTAGGTCTACTGACGCCTGAAGCTTTCTTT. Translated, it gives CASSLGLLTPEAFF. Together with reference TRBV11-2 and TRBJ1-1, the CDR3 gives the full variable domain: EAGVAQSPRYKIIEKRQSVAFWCNPISGHATLYWYQQILGQGPKLLIQFQNNGVVDDSQLPKDRFSAERLKGVDSTLKIQPAKLEDSAVYLCASSLGLLTPEAFFGQGTRLTVV.

V is TRBV6-1 and J is TRBJ1-5, with a tentative D call TRBD1 (5 bases). V lost 0 bases, J lost 5 bases, and 11 bases lay in between. CDR3 length: 15 residues. Germline-derived CDR1 and CDR2 are MNHNS and SASEGT. The CDR3 here is CASSEAGVDYQPQHF. CDR3 nucleotides: TGTGCCAGCAGTGAAGCAGGGGTTGATTATCAGCCCCAGCATTTT.

The V and J genes are TRBV5-1 and TRBJ2-3; 13 nucleotides align to TRBD2. Germline CDR1 is SGHRS and CDR2 is YFSETQ. The CDR3 has 16 amino acids. With 4 bases clipped from V and 2 bases from J, the junction kept 4 bases outside the gene matches. The CDR3 loop is CASSRGLAGPTDTQYF. Here the CDR3 DNA reads TGCGCCAGCAGCCGGGGACTAGCGGGACCCACAGATACGCAGTATTTT. The entire variable domain, with the rest obtained from reference TRBV5-1 and TRBJ2-3, is as follows: KAGVTQTPRYLIKTRGQQVTLSCSPISGHRSVSWYQQTPGQGLQFLFEYFSETQRNKGNFPGRFSGRQFSNSRSEMNVSTLELGDSALYLCASSRGLAGPTDTQYFGPGTRLTVL.

This chain connects TRBV2 to TRBJ2-2; 8 bases align to TRBD2. V lost 7 bases, J lost 2 bases, and 3 bases stayed unmatched. The CDR3 sequence is 14 residues long. Per the germline V gene, CDR1 is SNHLY and CDR2 is FYNNEI. CDR3 coding DNA: TGTGCCAGCAACAGCGGGGGAAACACCGGGGAGCTGTTTTTT. Residues: CASNSGGNTGELFF.

The genes are TRBV27 and TRBJ2-3, with TRBD2 identical over 8 bases. V lost 3 bases to trimming and J lost 2 bases; unmatched junction nucleotides: 4. The CDR3 spans 15 residues. Germline CDR1 MNHEY, CDR2 SMNVEV (reference sequence). CDR3 loop: CASSLRLATTDTQYF. CDR3 nucleotides: TGTGCCAGCAGTTTGCGACTAGCGACCACAGATACGCAGTATTTT.

The chain has TRBV5-4 and TRBJ2-7, with D maybe TRBD1 (6 bases). Germline V lookup: CDR1 SGHNT, CDR2 YYREEE (reference sequence). The length of the CDR3 is 13 residues. The V gene lost 4 bases and the J gene lost 4 bases, with 12 bases spanning the gap. In nucleotides, the CDR3 is TGTGCCAGCAGCAAGGGGACACGATACGAGCAGTACTTC. Protein: CASSKGTRYEQYF. The whole variable domain, remainder taken from reference TRBV5-4 and TRBJ2-7, is ETGVTQSPTHLIKTRGQQVTLRCSSQSGHNTVSWYQQALGQGPQFIFQYYREEENGRGNFPPRFSGLQFPNYSSELNVNALELDDSALYLCASSKGTRYEQYFGPGTRLTVT.

The J gene is TRBJ2-1, the V gene TRBV5-8; the D call may be TRBD1 or TRBD2 (5 bases each). V was pared by 2 bases and J by 7 bases, with 19 bases between. Per germline, CDR1 SGHTS and CDR2 YDEGEE. The CDR3 is 16 amino acids. CDR3 loop: CASSFNPGPSGNEQFF. DNA of the CDR3: TGTGCCAGCAGCTTTAACCCGGGACCCTCGGGGAATGAGCAGTTCTTC.

As for this clone: Other DNA sequences in the same sample also yield this CDR3. The CDR3 is CASSRADTQYF. Written as DNA, the CDR3 is TGTGCCAGCTCACGGGCAGATACGCAGTATTTT. The chain couples TRBV18 to TRBJ2-3; D gene ambiguous. The germline V gene encodes CDR1 KGHSH and CDR2 LQKENI. The CDR3 length is 11 residues. Trimming took 4 bases from V and 4 from J, leaving 3 bases between them.

V is TRBV28 and J is TRBJ1-2, with D possibly matching TRBD1 (6 bases). CDR3 length equals 14 residues. V was trimmed by 5 bases and J by 2 bases, leaving 12 bases between them. Germline CDR1 MDHEN, CDR2 SYDVKM. The CDR3 DNA reads as TGTGCCAGCAGTATCCTGACAGGCAACTATGGCTACACCTTC. Protein sequence: CASSILTGNYGYTF.

J is TRBJ2-7 and V is TRBV7-9; D is possibly TRBD1 or TRBD2 (5 bases each). This CDR3 is built from 13 residues. Per germline, CDR1 SEHNR and CDR2 FQNEAQ (reference sequence). Trimming shortened V by 5 bases and J by 0 bases, and 8 bases separated the two germline ends. The CDR3 sequence is CASSVGTSYEQYF. CDR3 DNA sequence: TGTGCCAGCAGCGTTGGGACCTCCTACGAGCAGTACTTC.

The chain recombines TRBV5-1 with TRBJ2-7; 9 bases match TRBD2. Germline V lookup: CDR1 SGHRS, CDR2 YFSETQ. The CDR3 is made up of 13 amino acids. After removal of 4 bases from V and 4 bases from J, the junction contained 3 bases not matched to a gene. CDR3: CASSGGLAYEQYF. Written as DNA, the CDR3 is TGCGCCAGCAGCGGAGGACTAGCGTACGAGCAGTACTTC.

This chain joins TRBV5-4 and TRBJ1-5; TRBD1 is a possible D gene (5 bases). Trimming shortened V by 1 base and J by 10 bases, and 12 bases separated the two germline ends. The CDR3 contains 13 residues. Germline CDR1 reads SGHNT; CDR2 reads YYREEE (reference sequence). This CDR3 reads CASSLSGERPQHF. In DNA form, the CDR3 reads TGTGCCAGCAGCTTGTCGGGGGAACGTCCCCAGCATTTT.

As DNA, the CDR3 is TGTGCCAGCTCACCACTCGGGACAGGTTCAACGGTGGTTGATAACGAGCAGTACTTC. It translates to CASSPLGTGSTVVDNEQYF. The gene calls are TRBV18 and TRBJ2-7; 8 nucleotides align to TRBD1. Germline V CDR1 and CDR2: KGHSH, LQKENI. The CDR3 runs to 19 residues. Trimming removed 1 base from V and 5 bases from J; junction bases left unmatched: 19.

V and J are TRBV18 and TRBJ2-7, with D possibly matching TRBD2 (6 bases). CDR1 and CDR2 from the germline V gene are KGHSH and LQKENI. The V and J ends lost 6 bases and 2 bases respectively, with 8 bases between them. The CDR3 consists of 12 residues. The CDR3 DNA reads as TGTGCCAGCTCGGAGGGGACCTACGAGCAGTACTTC. It codes for CASSEGTYEQYF.

The J gene is TRBJ1-1, the V gene TRBV19; D gene uncertain. Trimming took off 4 bases at V and 2 bases at J, with 11 bases between the two ends. Germline V gene sequence: CDR1 LNHDA, CDR2 SQIVND (reference sequence). The CDR3 has 14 amino acids. DNA for the CDR3: TGTGCCAGTAGTAGGGCGGAGGGAAACACTGAAGCTTTCTTT. Its protein is CASSRAEGNTEAFF.

The chain employs TRBV28 and TRBJ2-7; 7 bases map to TRBD2. Germline V gives CDR1 MDHEN, CDR2 SYDVKM. CDR3 length: 14 residues. The J segment lost 3 bases and the V segment lost 7 bases, leaving 9 bases of the junction unmatched. The CDR3 is CASTGGGVGYEQYF. DNA of the CDR3: TGTGCCAGCACCGGTGGGGGGGTAGGCTACGAGCAGTACTTC.

The rearrangement uses TRBV10-2 and TRBJ2-7; unclear D gene. The CDR3 runs 14 residues. Looked up from germline, CDR1 is WSHSY and CDR2 is SAAADI. Trimming removed 4 bases from V and 0 bases from J, with 10 bases in between. The CDR3 loop is CASSVYSTSYEQYF. In DNA, the CDR3 is TGCGCCAGCAGTGTTTACAGCACCTCCTACGAGCAGTACTTC.

The rearrangement links TRBV6-5 to TRBJ1-3, with no clear D. This CDR3 spans 16 amino acids. V was clipped by 0 bases and J by 5 bases, with 14 bases between them. Looked up from germline, CDR1 is MNHEY and CDR2 is SVGAGI. CDR3 sequence reads: CASSYSGRSTRNTIYF. The CDR3 bases are TGTGCCAGCAGTTACTCGGGAAGGTCCACAAGAAACACCATATATTTT.

The rearrangement links TRBV13 to TRBJ2-1; tentative D call: TRBD2 (6 bases). Trimming cost V 2 bases and J 0 bases, with 8 bases left between them. The CDR3 consists of 15 residues. Looked up from germline, CDR1 is PRHDT and CDR2 is FYEKMQ (reference sequence). CDR3 sequence (DNA): TGTGCCAGCAGCTTAAGTAGCGGCTCCTACAATGAGCAGTTCTTC. The encoded protein is CASSLSSGSYNEQFF.

The chain employs TRBV5-4 and TRBJ2-7; TRBD1 might be the D (6 bases). The CDR3 spans 15 residues. The germline V gene encodes CDR1 SGHNT and CDR2 YYREEE (reference sequence). The V gene lost 3 bases and the J gene lost 3 bases, with 16 bases spanning the gap. CDR3 loop: CASSSYQGPLYEQYF. The CDR3 region has the DNA TGTGCCAGCAGCTCCTATCAGGGGCCCCTCTACGAGCAGTACTTC.

The count of this clone is one. As DNA, the CDR3 is TGTGCCAGCAGTCTAAGGCGCAATCTTGGCTACACCTTC. This codes for CASSLRRNLGYTF. V gene TRBV28 combines with J gene TRBJ1-2, with D unresolved. Trimming removed 5 bases at V and 7 bases at J, with 14 bases between. CDR3 length equals 13 residues. In germline, CDR1 is MDHEN, CDR2 SYDVKM.

J is TRBJ2-7 and V is TRBV30; 8 bases are shared with TRBD1. The CDR3 consists of 13 residues. Germline values: CDR1 GTSNPN, CDR2 SVGIG (reference sequence). V shed 6 bases, J shed 3 bases, and the junction held 7 bases outside the gene matches. For the CDR3, the DNA is TGTGCCTGTTCACCGGGACAGGACTACGAGCAGTACTTC. It translates to CACSPGQDYEQYF.

The chain combines TRBV14 with TRBJ1-1; D not resolved. Germline V gene lookup returns CDR1 SGHDN and CDR2 FVKESK. V gave up 4 bases and J gave up 4 bases, with 10 bases separating them. This CDR3 has 13 residues. CDR3 sequence: CASSRRSSTEAFF. The CDR3 bases are TGTGCCAGCAGCCGCCGGTCGAGCACTGAAGCTTTCTTT. Complete variable domain (other parts from reference TRBV14 and TRBJ1-1): EAGVTQFPSHSVIEKGQTVTLRCDPISGHDNLYWYRRVMGKEIKFLLHFVKESKQDESGMPNNRFLAERTGGTYSTLKVQPAELEDSGVYFCASSRRSSTEAFFGQGTRLTVV.

This chain links TRBV7-2 with TRBJ2-2; D is ambiguous. V lost 2 bases, J lost 5 bases, and 6 bases lay in between. This CDR3 has 13 amino acids. CDR1 is SGHTA and CDR2 is FQGNSA in the germline V gene. CDR3 protein: CASSLMLTGELFF. For the CDR3, the DNA is TGTGCCAGCAGCTTAATGCTGACCGGGGAGCTGTTTTTT.